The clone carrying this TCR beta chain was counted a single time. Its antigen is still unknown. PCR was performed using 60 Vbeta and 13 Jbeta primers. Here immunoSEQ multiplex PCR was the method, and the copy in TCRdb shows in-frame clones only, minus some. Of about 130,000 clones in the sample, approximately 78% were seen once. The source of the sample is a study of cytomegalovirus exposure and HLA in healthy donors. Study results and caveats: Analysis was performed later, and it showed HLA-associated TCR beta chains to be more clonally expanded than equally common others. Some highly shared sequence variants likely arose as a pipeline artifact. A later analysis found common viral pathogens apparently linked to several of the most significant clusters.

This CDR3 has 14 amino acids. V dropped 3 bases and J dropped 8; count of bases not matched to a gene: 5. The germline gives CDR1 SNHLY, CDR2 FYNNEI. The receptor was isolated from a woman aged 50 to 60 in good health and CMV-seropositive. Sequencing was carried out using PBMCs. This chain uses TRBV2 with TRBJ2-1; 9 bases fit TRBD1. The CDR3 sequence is CASSEGTGSDEQFF. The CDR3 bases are TGTGCCAGCAGTGAGGGGACAGGGAGCGATGAGCAGTTCTTC.